The rows below give T cell receptor beta chains drawn from one sample of a study of cytomegalovirus exposure and HLA in healthy donors. Sequencing was performed with immunoSEQ multiplex PCR; in TCRdb, only in-frame clones are kept and a portion is missing. The data show 150,000 to 200,000 clones, around 84% seen once. Specimen: PBMCs. These receptors all stem from a woman between 18 and 29 years old in good health and CMV-seronegative. CDR3s include the opening cysteine and the closing phenylalanine or tryptophan. The order of the fields is J gene, D gene, clone size, V gene, CDR3 protein, CDR3 DNA. A D gene is named only where the DNA matches it firmly. Expanded clones are given a class, and other clones once, few, many or no size at all.

j_call: TRBJ1-5
d_call: TRBD1
clone_size: .
v_call: TRBV19
cdr3_aa: CASTLGTANQPQHF
cdr3_nt: TGTGCCAGTACCCTAGGGACAGCCAATCAGCCCCAGCATTTT

j_call: TRBJ1-2
d_call: .
clone_size: once
v_call: TRBV19
cdr3_aa: CASRQRADYGYTF
cdr3_nt: TGTGCCAGTAGGCAGCGGGCAGACTATGGCTACACCTTC

j_call: TRBJ2-1
d_call: .
clone_size: .
v_call: TRBV9
cdr3_aa: CASSVSDVSYNEQFF
cdr3_nt: TGTGCCAGCAGCGTGAGTGATGTCTCCTACAATGAGCAGTTCTTC

j_call: TRBJ2-3
d_call: .
clone_size: .
v_call: TRBV29-1
cdr3_aa: CSVRTGSDTQYF
cdr3_nt: TGCAGCGTCAGAACAGGGAGCGATACGCAGTATTTT

j_call: TRBJ2-1
d_call: TRBD2
clone_size: .
v_call: TRBV5-8
cdr3_aa: CASSLDWTSSYNEQFF
cdr3_nt: TGTGCCAGCAGCTTGGACTGGACTAGCTCCTACAATGAGCAGTTCTTC

j_call: TRBJ2-2
d_call: TRBD1
clone_size: .
v_call: TRBV7-2
cdr3_aa: CASSSNRGGTGELFF
cdr3_nt: TGTGCCAGCAGCTCGAACAGGGGCGGGACCGGGGAGCTGTTTTTT

j_call: TRBJ1-2
d_call: TRBD1
clone_size: .
v_call: TRBV28
cdr3_aa: CASSLLNRGLKAYGYTF
cdr3_nt: TGTGCCAGCAGTCTGTTAAACAGGGGGCTCAAGGCTTATGGCTACACCTTC

j_call: TRBJ2-1
d_call: .
clone_size: .
v_call: TRBV5-1
cdr3_aa: CASSLAAGGDSSYNEQFF
cdr3_nt: TGCGCCAGCAGCTTGGCTGCGGGCGGGGATAGCTCCTACAATGAGCAGTTCTTC

j_call: TRBJ2-7
d_call: .
clone_size: .
v_call: TRBV27
cdr3_aa: CASSFRGNSYEQYF
cdr3_nt: TGTGCCAGCAGTTTCCGGGGGAACTCCTACGAGCAGTACTTC

j_call: TRBJ2-1
d_call: TRBD1
clone_size: .
v_call: TRBV5-1
cdr3_aa: CASSPSSGTVIPSSYNEQFF
cdr3_nt: TGCGCCAGCAGCCCCTCCTCCGGGACAGTCATCCCAAGCTCCTACAATGAGCAGTTCTTC

j_call: TRBJ2-1
d_call: TRBD2
clone_size: .
v_call: TRBV19
cdr3_aa: CASISGSDNEQFF
cdr3_nt: TGTGCCAGTATCAGCGGGAGTGACAATGAGCAGTTCTTC

j_call: TRBJ1-1
d_call: .
clone_size: .
v_call: TRBV4-3
cdr3_aa: CASSQARDSGTEAFF
cdr3_nt: TGCGCCAGCAGCCAAGCCCGGGACTCGGGCACTGAAGCTTTCTTT

j_call: TRBJ1-2
d_call: .
clone_size: few
v_call: TRBV6-1
cdr3_aa: CASRPYRETNYGYTF
cdr3_nt: TGTGCCAGCAGACCATACAGAGAAACTAACTATGGCTACACCTTC

j_call: TRBJ1-1
d_call: TRBD1
clone_size: .
v_call: TRBV19
cdr3_aa: CASSPRTGDMNTEAFF
cdr3_nt: TGTGCCAGTAGCCCACGGACAGGGGATATGAACACTGAAGCTTTCTTT

j_call: TRBJ1-2
d_call: TRBD1
clone_size: few
v_call: TRBV6-1
cdr3_aa: CASSEQQGKDGYTF
cdr3_nt: TGTGCCAGCAGTGAACAACAGGGGAAAGATGGCTACACCTTC

j_call: TRBJ2-7
d_call: .
clone_size: .
v_call: TRBV20-1
cdr3_aa: CSATQGIEQYF
cdr3_nt: TGCAGTGCTACCCAGGGAATTGAGCAGTACTTC

j_call: TRBJ2-7
d_call: TRBD1
clone_size: once
v_call: TRBV7-9
cdr3_aa: CASSLRDRAYEQYF
cdr3_nt: TGTGCCAGCAGCTTACGGGACAGAGCCTACGAGCAGTACTTC

j_call: TRBJ2-7
d_call: TRBD1
clone_size: .
v_call: TRBV5-6
cdr3_aa: CASSHRDRAYEQYF
cdr3_nt: TGTGCCAGCAGCCATCGGGACAGGGCCTACGAGCAGTACTTC

j_call: TRBJ2-1
d_call: .
clone_size: .
v_call: TRBV7-2
cdr3_aa: CASSLFNNEQFF
cdr3_nt: TGTGCCAGCAGCTTATTTAACAATGAGCAGTTCTTC

j_call: TRBJ1-1
d_call: .
clone_size: .
v_call: TRBV2
cdr3_aa: CASSEAQTGRYPEAFF
cdr3_nt: TGTGCCAGCAGTGAGGCCCAGACAGGCCGGTACCCTGAAGCTTTCTTT

j_call: TRBJ1-1
d_call: TRBD1
clone_size: .
v_call: TRBV6-5
cdr3_aa: CASSRQGPYTEAFF
cdr3_nt: TGTGCCAGCAGTAGACAGGGCCCTTACACTGAAGCTTTCTTT

j_call: TRBJ1-2
d_call: .
clone_size: .
v_call: TRBV4-3
cdr3_aa: CASSQNRQGPNYGYTF
cdr3_nt: TGCGCCAGCAGCCAAAATAGGCAGGGCCCTAACTATGGCTACACCTTC

j_call: TRBJ2-7
d_call: TRBD2
clone_size: .
v_call: TRBV28
cdr3_aa: CASIRAGDFPYEQYF
cdr3_nt: TGTGCCAGCATCCGGGCGGGAGATTTCCCCTACGAGCAGTACTTC

j_call: TRBJ2-7
d_call: .
clone_size: .
v_call: TRBV29-1
cdr3_aa: CSVEPVNSYEQYF
cdr3_nt: TGCAGCGTTGAACCAGTTAACTCCTACGAGCAGTACTTC

j_call: TRBJ1-5
d_call: .
clone_size: .
v_call: TRBV7-2
cdr3_aa: CASSFSDLRPQHF
cdr3_nt: TGTGCCAGCAGCTTTTCAGATTTACGGCCCCAGCATTTT

j_call: TRBJ2-2
d_call: TRBD2
clone_size: .
v_call: TRBV11-3
cdr3_aa: CASSSGTSGNGGELFF
cdr3_nt: TGTGCCAGCAGCTCTGGGACTAGCGGGAACGGCGGGGAGCTGTTTTTT

j_call: TRBJ2-7
d_call: .
clone_size: few
v_call: TRBV5-1
cdr3_aa: CASSLEYISYEQYF
cdr3_nt: TGCGCCAGCAGCTTGGAATACATCTCCTACGAGCAGTACTTC

j_call: TRBJ2-2
d_call: TRBD2
clone_size: .
v_call: TRBV27
cdr3_aa: CASSLSFLAGVLGGELFF
cdr3_nt: TGTGCCAGCAGTTTATCATTCCTAGCGGGAGTATTGGGCGGGGAGCTGTTTTTT

j_call: TRBJ2-5
d_call: .
clone_size: .
v_call: TRBV9
cdr3_aa: CASSVVPGPRETQYF
cdr3_nt: TGTGCCAGCAGCGTAGTCCCAGGTCCTCGAGAGACCCAGTACTTC

j_call: TRBJ2-1
d_call: .
clone_size: .
v_call: TRBV6-5
cdr3_aa: CASSPEGVGYDEQFF
cdr3_nt: TGTGCCAGCAGCCCCGAGGGGGTTGGATACGATGAGCAGTTCTTC

j_call: TRBJ1-1
d_call: .
clone_size: few
v_call: TRBV5-1
cdr3_aa: CASSLSGGGSEAFF
cdr3_nt: TGCGCCAGCAGCTTATCCGGGGGTGGATCTGAAGCTTTCTTT

j_call: TRBJ2-5
d_call: TRBD2
clone_size: .
v_call: TRBV5-1
cdr3_aa: CASRGLAEPQETQYF
cdr3_nt: TGCGCCAGCAGGGGACTAGCGGAACCACAAGAGACCCAGTACTTC

j_call: TRBJ2-1
d_call: .
clone_size: .
v_call: TRBV18
cdr3_aa: CASSPPSSGMHFEQFF
cdr3_nt: TGTGCCAGCTCACCACCGTCTTCCGGGATGCACTTTGAGCAGTTCTTC

j_call: TRBJ2-5
d_call: TRBD2
clone_size: .
v_call: TRBV27
cdr3_aa: CASSTGTSGGETQYF
cdr3_nt: TGTGCCAGCAGTACAGGGACTAGCGGGGGAGAGACCCAGTACTTC

j_call: TRBJ2-3
d_call: TRBD1
clone_size: .
v_call: TRBV28
cdr3_aa: CASRPGGIDTQYF
cdr3_nt: TGTGCCAGCAGACCAGGGGGAATCGATACGCAGTATTTT

j_call: TRBJ1-1
d_call: TRBD1
clone_size: once
v_call: TRBV7-9
cdr3_aa: CSSSFGQAEAFF
cdr3_nt: TGTTCCAGCAGCTTTGGACAGGCTGAAGCTTTCTTT

j_call: TRBJ2-1
d_call: .
clone_size: few
v_call: TRBV2
cdr3_aa: CASTTGFSYNEQFF
cdr3_nt: TGTGCCAGCACTACTGGTTTCTCCTACAATGAGCAGTTCTTC

j_call: TRBJ1-2
d_call: TRBD1
clone_size: .
v_call: TRBV27
cdr3_aa: CASSLGTGGNYGYTF
cdr3_nt: TGTGCCAGCAGTTTAGGGACAGGGGGAAACTATGGCTACACCTTC

j_call: TRBJ1-6
d_call: .
clone_size: once
v_call: TRBV5-1
cdr3_aa: CASSLQGTYNSPLHF
cdr3_nt: TGCGCCAGCAGCTTACAGGGTACCTATAATTCACCCCTCCACTTT

j_call: TRBJ2-1
d_call: TRBD1
clone_size: .
v_call: TRBV7-2
cdr3_aa: CASSSNRGSNEQFF
cdr3_nt: TGTGCCAGCAGCTCCAACAGGGGATCCAATGAGCAGTTCTTC

j_call: TRBJ1-4
d_call: TRBD1
clone_size: .
v_call: TRBV19
cdr3_aa: CASSPRQGGGNEKLFF
cdr3_nt: TGTGCCAGTAGTCCGAGACAGGGAGGAGGTAATGAAAAACTGTTTTTT

j_call: TRBJ2-1
d_call: .
clone_size: .
v_call: TRBV2
cdr3_aa: CASSGGWRHEQFF
cdr3_nt: TGTGCCAGCAGTGGCGGATGGCGGCATGAGCAGTTCTTC

j_call: TRBJ1-3
d_call: .
clone_size: .
v_call: TRBV6-5
cdr3_aa: CASSYSTASGNTIYF
cdr3_nt: TGTGCCAGCAGTTACTCGACAGCCTCTGGAAACACCATATATTTT

j_call: TRBJ1-1
d_call: .
clone_size: .
v_call: TRBV7-9
cdr3_aa: CASSPTGGTEAFF
cdr3_nt: TGTGCCAGCAGCCCAACGGGGGGCACTGAAGCTTTCTTT

j_call: TRBJ2-7
d_call: TRBD2
clone_size: .
v_call: TRBV5-1
cdr3_aa: CASGPLAGGYEQYF
cdr3_nt: TGCGCCAGCGGACCGTTAGCGGGAGGGTACGAGCAGTACTTC

j_call: TRBJ1-1
d_call: TRBD1
clone_size: .
v_call: TRBV6-5
cdr3_aa: CASSDRGATEAFF
cdr3_nt: TGTGCCAGCAGTGACAGGGGAGCCACTGAAGCTTTCTTT

j_call: TRBJ2-6
d_call: .
clone_size: .
v_call: TRBV2
cdr3_aa: CASSEARQPIFSGANVLTF
cdr3_nt: TGTGCCAGCAGTGAGGCCCGACAGCCGATTTTCTCTGGGGCCAACGTCCTGACTTTC

j_call: TRBJ2-1
d_call: .
clone_size: .
v_call: TRBV25-1
cdr3_aa: CASSGRGVRYYNEQFF
cdr3_nt: TGTGCCAGCAGTGGGCGAGGAGTGAGGTACTACAATGAGCAGTTCTTC

j_call: TRBJ1-5
d_call: .
clone_size: few
v_call: TRBV6-1
cdr3_aa: CASSFEGGRVQPQHF
cdr3_nt: TGTGCCAGCAGTTTCGAAGGCGGGCGCGTCCAGCCCCAGCATTTT

j_call: TRBJ2-3
d_call: TRBD1
clone_size: .
v_call: TRBV19
cdr3_aa: CASRWGTGVFF
cdr3_nt: TGTGCCAGTAGGTGGGGGACAGGGGTATTTTTT

j_call: TRBJ2-3
d_call: TRBD2
clone_size: .
v_call: TRBV4-1
cdr3_aa: CASSQEPVAGDTDTQYF
cdr3_nt: TGCGCCAGCAGCCAAGAACCAGTAGCGGGCGACACAGATACGCAGTATTTT

j_call: TRBJ2-7
d_call: .
clone_size: .
v_call: TRBV18
cdr3_aa: CASSPAGATFNYEQYF
cdr3_nt: TGTGCCAGCTCACCAGCAGGGGCAACATTTAACTACGAGCAGTACTTC